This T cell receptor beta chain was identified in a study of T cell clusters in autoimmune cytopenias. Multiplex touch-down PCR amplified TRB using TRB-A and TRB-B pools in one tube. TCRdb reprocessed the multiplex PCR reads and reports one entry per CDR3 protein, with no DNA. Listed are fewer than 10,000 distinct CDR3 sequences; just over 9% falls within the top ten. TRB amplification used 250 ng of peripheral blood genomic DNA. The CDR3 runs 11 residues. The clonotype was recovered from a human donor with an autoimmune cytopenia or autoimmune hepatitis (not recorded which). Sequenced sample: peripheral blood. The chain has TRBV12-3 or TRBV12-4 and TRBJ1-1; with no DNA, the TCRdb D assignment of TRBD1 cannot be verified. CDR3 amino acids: CASNPYTEAFF.